This T cell receptor beta chain stems from a study of vaccination effects on CD4 cells after COVID-19. For the study at large: Both of the two convalescent patients gave a sample, one 16 days and one a week before vaccination.

In the case of this clone: The antigen is unknown.

Trimming removed 1 base from V and 5 bases from J, with 14 bases in between. This CDR3 comprises 15 residues. CDR1 is SGHVS and CDR2 is FQNEAQ in the germline V gene. Here immunoSEQ multiplex PCR was the method, and the copy in TCRdb shows in-frame clones only, minus some. The sample shows fewer than 25,000 clones, 76% of them seen only once. Before any sequencing was done, the ViraFEST assay used viral peptide pools to expand antigen-specific CD4+ T cells. Investigators separated out CD4+ T cells once more than nine days of culture had passed. This individual contracted SARS-CoV-2 between March and December 2020, as verified by PCR. Half the medium was replaced with IL-2 medium on days 3 and 7.

Here the sequenced sample was CD4+ T cells from PBMCs cultured with SARS-CoV-2 spike peptides, taken before COVID-19 vaccination. The chain uses TRBV7-8 and TRBJ1-2; D unresolved. This receptor was obtained from a human donor who had a prior SARS-CoV-2 infection. The CDR3 is CASSLVLRGGYGYTF. CDR3 bases: TGTGCCAGCAGCTTAGTTCTCCGGGGAGGTTATGGCTACACCTTC.